The 26 T cell receptor beta chains in this list originate from one sample, sequenced in a study of blood T cell repertoires in COVID-19. Assay: immunoSEQ multiplex PCR; the TCRdb copy retains only in-frame clones and omits some. The data contain approximately 150,000 clones, approximately 84% of them singletons. Sequencing was done on a sample of PBMCs or T cells enriched from blood (not recorded which). These receptors originate from a woman aged 50 to 60 with acute COVID-19.

In this sample, this clone turned up once. The genes are TRBV10-3 and TRBJ1-2; a possible D gene is TRBD1 (6 bases). V was shortened by 0 bases and J by 6 bases, with 17 bases between the two germline ends. There are 16 residues in the CDR3. The germline CDR1 and CDR2 sequences are ENHRY and SYGVKD. The CDR3 DNA reads TGTGCCATCAGTGAGTCGTTTCCGGCCAGGGGCAATGGCTACACCTTC. This sequence encodes CAISESFPARGNGYTF.

The V call is TRBV9, the J call TRBJ2-3; D gene uncertain. CDR3 length: 13 amino acids. Germline CDR1 and CDR2: SGDLS and YYNGEE. V gave up 6 bases and J gave up 3 bases, with 11 bases separating them. CDR3 coding DNA: TGTGCCAGCAACCTACCTCCTACAGATACGCAGTATTTT. Amino acids: CASNLPPTDTQYF.

The chain combines TRBV11-3 with TRBJ1-1; D is uncertain. The germline V gene encodes CDR1 SGHNT and CDR2 YENEEA. The ends were cut back, 1 base at V and 4 bases at J, with 7 bases in the middle. The CDR3 totals 13 residues. The CDR3 protein is CASSLVPGTEAFF. The CDR3 region has the DNA TGTGCCAGCAGCTTAGTGCCCGGCACTGAAGCTTTCTTT.

The rearrangement joins TRBV7-9 to TRBJ1-1; 7 bases fit TRBD1. Germline V gene data show CDR1 as SEHNR and CDR2 as FQNEAQ (reference sequence). The CDR3 is 13 amino acids. V trimming: 5 bases; J trimming: 6 bases; junction bases outside the gene matches: 6. The CDR3 coding sequence is TGTGCCAGCAGCGCCTACAGGGGCGCTGAAGCTTTCTTT. It is translated as CASSAYRGAEAFF.

The chain has TRBV6-5 and TRBJ2-7; a weak D match, TRBD2 (5 bases). Trimming removed 6 bases at V and 3 bases at J, with 12 bases between. Germline V lookup: CDR1 MNHEY, CDR2 SVGAGI. This CDR3 has 13 residues. CDR3 in DNA: TGTGCCAGCAGCCAGATACGGGGCTACGAGCAGTACTTC. It encodes CASSQIRGYEQYF.

The chain couples TRBV4-3 to TRBJ2-1; D perhaps matches TRBD1 (5 bases). CDR3 size: 15 residues. With 4 bases removed from V and 0 bases from J, the gap between germline ends came to 10 bases. Germline CDR1 LGHNA, CDR2 YSLEER. The CDR3 DNA reads as TGCGCCAGCAGCCGGGGCGAGACCTCCTACAATGAGCAGTTCTTC. As protein: CASSRGETSYNEQFF.

The chain combines TRBV11-2 with TRBJ2-7; TRBD1 might be the D (6 bases). Trimming removed 5 bases at V and 1 base at J, with 12 bases between. This CDR3 is 14 amino acids long. Germline V gene sequence: CDR1 SGHAT, CDR2 FQNNGV. CDR3 DNA sequence: TGTGCCAGCAGCCCAGGGGCACCTTCCTACGAGCAGTACTTC. It is translated as CASSPGAPSYEQYF.

The chain uses TRBV5-1 and TRBJ2-5; 10 bases are shared with TRBD2. The CDR3 runs to 15 residues. CDR1 and CDR2 (germline): SGHRS, YFSETQ. Trimming removed 2 bases from V and 1 base from J; junction bases left unmatched: 2. In DNA, the CDR3 is TGCGCCAGCAGCTTACGGACTAGCGGCCAAGAGACCCAGTACTTC. It codes for CASSLRTSGQETQYF.

Points on this clone: The junction shows a germline mismatch at one end, possibly a read error. The chain carries TRBV27 and TRBJ2-2, with 10 bases fitting TRBD1. This CDR3 comprises 16 residues. The germline gives CDR1 MNHEY, CDR2 SMNVEV (reference sequence). CDR3 sequence: CASTWDRGGNSGELFF. The CDR3 DNA is TGTGCCAGCACCTGGGACAGGGGAGGGAACTCCGGGGAGCTGTTTTTT.

The chain links TRBV14 to TRBJ1-1; D is unresolved. Germline V lookup: CDR1 SGHDN, CDR2 FVKESK. The CDR3 loop spans 12 amino acids. The V end lost 8 bases, the J end lost 3 bases, and 10 bases lay between the germline ends. CDR3: CASAGVYTEAFF. CDR3 sequence (DNA): TGTGCCAGCGCGGGCGTTTACACTGAAGCTTTCTTT. Full variable domain (outside the CDR3, taken from reference TRBV14 and TRBJ1-1): EAGVTQFPSHSVIEKGQTVTLRCDPISGHDNLYWYRRVMGKEIKFLLHFVKESKQDESGMPNNRFLAERTGGTYSTLKVQPAELEDSGVYFCASAGVYTEAFFGQGTRLTVV.

This clone showed up just a few times. The chain employs TRBV5-1 and TRBJ1-2; no reliable D call. Trimming took 0 bases from V and 2 from J, leaving 5 bases between them. The CDR3 covers 13 residues. The germline V gene encodes CDR1 SGHRS and CDR2 YFSETQ. DNA for the CDR3: TGCGCCAGCAGCTTGGACGGGAACTATGGCTACACCTTC. The encoded protein is CASSLDGNYGYTF.

Only a few counts were recorded for this clone. J is TRBJ1-1 and V is TRBV9; TRBD1 matches 7 bases. Germline assignment: CDR1 SGDLS and CDR2 YYNGEE. The CDR3 consists of 12 residues. V shed 3 bases and J 7 bases; nucleotides not matched to a gene: 3. CDR3 sequence reads: CASSEGAGEAFF. The CDR3 DNA reads as TGTGCCAGCAGCGAGGGGGCGGGTGAAGCTTTCTTT.

This clone was seen a few times. Here the CDR3 reads CASSLSSGTPNTIYF. For the CDR3, the DNA is TGTGCCAGCAGTTTATCATCCGGGACACCAAACACCATATATTTT. This chain links TRBV27 with TRBJ1-3, with D possibly TRBD1 on 6 matching bases. Between the trimmed V and J ends, which lost 0 bases and 6 bases, there was a span of 12 bases. CDR1 and CDR2 (germline): MNHEY, SMNVEV (reference sequence). There are 15 residues in the CDR3.

This clone appeared a few times. The chain has TRBV5-1 and TRBJ2-2, with 9 bases that match TRBD2. V shed 0 bases and J 0 bases; nucleotides not matched to a gene: 6. Germline-derived CDR1 and CDR2 are SGHRS and YFSETQ. The CDR3 contains 18 residues. CDR3: CASSLVPAGGSNTGELFF. CDR3 sequence (DNA): TGCGCCAGCAGCTTGGTTCCAGCGGGAGGTTCGAACACCGGGGAGCTGTTTTTT.

This clone has more than one count but fewer than ten. The CDR3 region is CASVGTNEDTQYF. The CDR3 coding sequence is TGTGCCAGCGTAGGGACTAACGAGGATACGCAGTATTTT. V is TRBV28 and J is TRBJ2-3; 7 positions match TRBD2. The ends lost 8 bases at V and 6 bases at J; junction bases unmatched: 8. From germline, CDR1 is MDHEN and CDR2 SYDVKM. This CDR3 is built from 13 residues.

V is TRBV27 and J is TRBJ2-7; D perhaps matches TRBD2 (6 bases). Trimming removed 4 bases at V and 3 bases at J, with 13 bases between. Per germline, CDR1 MNHEY and CDR2 SMNVEV (reference sequence). This CDR3 contains 14 residues. The CDR3 DNA follows: TGTGCCAGCAGTTCCTCCGGAGGGAACTACGAGCAGTACTTC. Residues: CASSSSGGNYEQYF.

V gene TRBV28 combines with J gene TRBJ2-7; 7 bases line up with TRBD2. This CDR3 is 16 amino acids long. The V and J ends lost 6 bases and 6 bases, in that order; junction bases with no gene match: 17. The germline CDR1 and CDR2 sequences are MDHEN and SYDVKM. CDR3 loop: CASSPGGGSRASEQYF. The CDR3 DNA reads TGTGCCAGCAGCCCCGGCGGGGGTTCTAGGGCCTCCGAGCAGTACTTC.

V gene TRBV29-1 combines with J gene TRBJ2-3, with D possibly matching TRBD2 (6 bases). The V end was cut by 4 bases, the J end by 6 bases, with 14 bases between. Per the germline V gene, CDR1 is SQVTM and CDR2 is ANQGSEA. The CDR3 has 13 residues. CDR3 in DNA: TGCAGCGTTGGTGGGGGGTTAACCGATACGCAGTATTTT. This codes for CSVGGGLTDTQYF.

The rearrangement links TRBV3-1 (or the pseudogene TRBV3-2) to TRBJ2-1; 10 bases are shared with TRBD2. V was pared by 0 bases and J by 2 bases, with 10 bases of the junction left unmatched. Germline lookup yields CDR1 LGHDT and CDR2 YNNKEL (reference sequence). The length of the CDR3 is 19 residues. The CDR3 DNA reads TGTGCCAGCAGCCAAGATACCCCCTGGACTAGCGGACCCTACAATGAGCAGTTCTTC. Translated: CASSQDTPWTSGPYNEQFF.

This chain joins TRBV19 and TRBJ1-5; D is undetermined. V shed 6 bases and J shed 4 bases, with 7 bases lying between them. This CDR3 is 12 amino acids long. CDR1 LNHDA and CDR2 SQIVND come from the germline V gene (reference sequence). The CDR3 protein is CASRIQNQPQHF. The DNA for the CDR3 is TGTGCCAGTAGGATACAAAATCAGCCCCAGCATTTT.

This clone has just one count. J is TRBJ2-7 and V is TRBV19, with TRBD1 matching over 10 bases. There are 14 residues in the CDR3. V lost 7 bases to trimming and J lost 3 bases; unmatched junction nucleotides: 6. The germline V gene encodes CDR1 LNHDA and CDR2 SQIVND (reference sequence). CDR3 loop: CASTPGTGDYEQYF. CDR3 coding DNA: TGTGCCAGTACCCCTGGGACAGGGGACTACGAGCAGTACTTC.

The CDR3 DNA reads as TGTTTCACTAGTTCTAGCAGATCCTACAATGAGCAGTTCTTC. Its translation is CFTSSSRSYNEQFF. The rearrangement links TRBV6-5 to TRBJ2-1, with D perhaps matching TRBD2 (5 bases). Germline V gene data show CDR1 as MNHEY and CDR2 as SVGAGI. The CDR3 covers 14 residues.

The V and J genes are TRBV6-5 and TRBJ1-2; no clear D. The CDR3 has 12 amino acids. V was shortened by 6 bases and J by 6 bases, with 11 bases between the two germline ends. Germline assignment: CDR1 MNHEY and CDR2 SVGAGI. The CDR3 sequence is CASRREGDGYTF. The CDR3 DNA follows: TGTGCCAGCAGAAGAGAGGGTGATGGCTACACCTTC.

The chain combines TRBV6-2 or TRBV6-3 with TRBJ1-5; 11 positions agree with TRBD1. Per germline, CDR1 MNHEY and CDR2 SVGEGT. J gave up 6 bases and V 3 bases, and 1 base lay outside the gene matches. The CDR3 consists of 14 residues. The DNA of the CDR3 is TGTGCCAGCAGTTATGGACAGGGGGCTCAGCCCCAGCATTTT. It specifies CASSYGQGAQPQHF.

This clone has a count of ten or more. The chain is built from TRBV7-8 and TRBJ2-6; 9 positions match TRBD1. The germline V gene encodes CDR1 SGHVS and CDR2 FQNEAQ. The CDR3 sequence is 16 residues long. V lost 6 bases, J lost 3 bases, and 6 bases stayed unmatched. CDR3 amino acids: CASRPTGGGGANVLTF. CDR3 DNA: TGTGCCAGCAGACCGACAGGGGGAGGTGGGGCCAACGTCCTGACTTTC. Variable domain in full (rest from reference TRBV7-8 and TRBJ2-6): GAGVSQSPRYKVAKRGQDVALRCDPISGHVSLFWYQQALGQGPEFLTYFQNEAQLDKSGLPSDRFFAERPEGSVSTLKIQRTQQEDSAVYLCASRPTGGGGANVLTFGAGSRLTVL.

The genes are TRBV6-1 and TRBJ2-1, with 7 bases identical to TRBD2. V shed 1 base and J 6 bases; nucleotides not matched to a gene: 6. CDR1 is MNHNS, CDR2 SASEGT, per germline. The CDR3 runs to 15 residues. For the CDR3, the DNA is TGTGCCAGCAGTGAAGAAGCGGGGTCGGTCAATGAGCAGTTCTTC. Its translation: CASSEEAGSVNEQFF.